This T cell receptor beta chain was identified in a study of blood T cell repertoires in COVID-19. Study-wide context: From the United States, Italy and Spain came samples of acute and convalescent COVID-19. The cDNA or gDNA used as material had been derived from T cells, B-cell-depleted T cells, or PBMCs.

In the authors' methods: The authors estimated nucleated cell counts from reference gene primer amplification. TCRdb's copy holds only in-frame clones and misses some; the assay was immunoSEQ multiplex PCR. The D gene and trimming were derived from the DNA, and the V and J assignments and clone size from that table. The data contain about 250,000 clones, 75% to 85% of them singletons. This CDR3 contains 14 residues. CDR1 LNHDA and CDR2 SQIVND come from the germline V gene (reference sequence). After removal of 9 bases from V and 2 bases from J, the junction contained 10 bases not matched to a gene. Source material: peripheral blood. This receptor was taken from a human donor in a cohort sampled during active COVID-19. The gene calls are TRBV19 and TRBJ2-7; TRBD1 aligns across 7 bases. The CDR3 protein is CASRAQGSTYEQYF. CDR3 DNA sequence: TGTGCCAGCAGGGCACAGGGGTCAACCTACGAGCAGTACTTC. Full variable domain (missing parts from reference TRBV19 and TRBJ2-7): DGGITQSPKYLFRKEGQNVTLSCEQNLNHDAMYWYRQDPGQGLRLIYYSQIVNDFQKGDIAEGYSVSREKKESFPLTVTSAQKNPTAFYLCASRAQGSTYEQYFGPGTRLTVT.